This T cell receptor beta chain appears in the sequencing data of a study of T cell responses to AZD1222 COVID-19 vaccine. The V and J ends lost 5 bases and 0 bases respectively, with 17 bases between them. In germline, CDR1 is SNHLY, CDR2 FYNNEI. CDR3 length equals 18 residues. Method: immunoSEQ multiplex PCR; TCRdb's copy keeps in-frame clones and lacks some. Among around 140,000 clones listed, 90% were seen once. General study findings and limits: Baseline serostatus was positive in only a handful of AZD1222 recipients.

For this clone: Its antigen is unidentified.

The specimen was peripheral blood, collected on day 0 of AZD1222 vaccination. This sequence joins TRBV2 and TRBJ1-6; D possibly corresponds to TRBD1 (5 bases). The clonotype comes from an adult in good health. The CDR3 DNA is TGTGCCAGCAGTCTCAATGCAGGGCAGATCTCCTATAATTCACCCCTCCACTTT. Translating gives CASSLNAGQISYNSPLHF.